The 30 T cell receptor beta chains reported below all come from one sample, sequenced in a study of vaccination effects on CD4 cells after COVID-19. Antigen-specific CD4+ T cell clonotypes were called by their expansion after viral peptide-pool culture in ViraFEST. Investigators separated out CD4+ T cells once about eleven days of culture had passed. Participants were vaccinated with two doses of either the BNT162b2 or mRNA-1273 vaccine. Produced via immunoSEQ multiplex PCR; TCRdb's table is partial and in-frame only. This sample has about 46,000 clones, with 65% to 80% found just once. Their antigen targets remain unknown. This specimen consisted of CD4+ T cells from PBMCs cultured with HCoV-OC43 spike peptides, obtained after COVID-19 vaccination. Subset denoted: HCoV-OC43 spike overlapping peptide pool stimulation. Receptors originate from a human donor who received a COVID-19 vaccine.

This sequence joins TRBV11-2 and TRBJ1-1, with D hard to call. Trimming stripped 1 base from V and 1 base from J, with 7 bases between. The CDR3 is made up of 14 amino acids. Germline CDR1 and CDR2: SGHAT and FQNNGV. In DNA form, the CDR3 reads TGTGCCAGCAGCTTAGCTCGGGGGAACACTGAAGCTTTCTTT. This codes for CASSLARGNTEAFF.

This clone was counted only a few times. This chain connects TRBV5-1 to TRBJ2-3; D is ambiguous. This CDR3 region has 15 residues. Germline V gene sequence: CDR1 SGHRS, CDR2 YFSETQ. Trimming pared 0 bases from V and 1 base from J, leaving 9 bases between. CDR3 in amino acids: CASSLDEPRTDTQYF. CDR3 DNA sequence: TGCGCCAGCAGCTTGGACGAGCCACGCACAGATACGCAGTATTTT.

The CDR3 DNA reads TGTGCCAGCAGCTTGGATGCGGCAACCCAAGAGACCCAGTACTTC. Translation: CASSLDAATQETQYF. This chain joins TRBV5-4 and TRBJ2-5; D is unresolved. CDR1 is SGHNT and CDR2 is YYREEE in the germline V gene (reference sequence). The CDR3 is 15 amino acids. The germline V and J ends were trimmed by 0 bases and 1 base, with 10 bases remaining between them.

This chain links TRBV2 with TRBJ2-5; a weak D match, TRBD2 (6 bases). This CDR3 region has 15 residues. Trimming took 7 bases from V and 4 from J, leaving 19 bases between them. Germline V gene lookup returns CDR1 SNHLY and CDR2 FYNNEI. The CDR3 DNA is TGTGCCAGCACAGGAGTTCTAGCGTGGCGAGAGACCCAGTACTTC. This encodes CASTGVLAWRETQYF.

V is TRBV6-5 and J is TRBJ1-5; D unclear. This CDR3 has 16 residues. Germline V gene sequence: CDR1 MNHEY, CDR2 SVGAGI. V was pared by 2 bases and J by 3 bases, with 14 bases between. The CDR3 is CASSYSRSGNNQPQHF. As DNA, the CDR3 is TGTGCCAGCAGTTACAGCCGGTCGGGGAACAATCAGCCCCAGCATTTT.

The V and J genes are TRBV29-1 and TRBJ2-1; tentative D call: TRBD1 (6 bases). V dropped 4 bases and J dropped 1 base, with 11 bases sitting between them. CDR3 size: 14 residues. Germline V gives CDR1 SQVTM, CDR2 ANQGSEA. CDR3 sequence reads: CSVGGGASYNEQFF. CDR3 sequence (DNA): TGCAGCGTTGGTGGGGGCGCATCCTACAATGAGCAGTTCTTC.

The gene calls are TRBV5-1 and TRBJ2-5; the D gene is possibly TRBD2 (6 bases). The CDR3 covers 13 residues. V was trimmed by 0 bases and J by 5 bases, leaving 8 bases between them. Germline-derived CDR1 and CDR2 are SGHRS and YFSETQ. CDR3 in amino acids: CASSLAAGETQYF. The CDR3 region has the DNA TGCGCCAGCAGCTTGGCGGCGGGGGAGACCCAGTACTTC.

V is TRBV2 and J is TRBJ1-5; D gene uncertain. Trimming took 9 bases from V and 0 from J, leaving 18 bases between them. Germline lookup yields CDR1 SNHLY and CDR2 FYNNEI. CDR3 size: 16 residues. The CDR3 sequence is CARGEGIGNSNQPQHF. DNA for the CDR3: TGTGCCAGAGGAGAGGGAATAGGGAATAGCAATCAGCCCCAGCATTTT.

CDR3 region: CASSQTGTGNLETQYF. The CDR3 coding sequence is TGTGCCAGCAGCCAAACTGGGACAGGGAATTTGGAGACCCAGTACTTC. V usage is TRBV7-8 and J usage is TRBJ2-5, with TRBD1 identical over 9 bases. The trim removed 5 bases at V and 5 bases at J, leaving 12 bases unmatched. This CDR3 spans 16 amino acids. Germline CDR1 SGHVS, CDR2 FQNEAQ. Based on the CDR3 plus reference TRBV7-8 and TRBJ2-5, the full variable domain is GAGVSQSPRYKVAKRGQDVALRCDPISGHVSLFWYQQALGQGPEFLTYFQNEAQLDKSGLPSDRFFAERPEGSVSTLKIQRTQQEDSAVYLCASSQTGTGNLETQYFGPGTRLLVL.

V and J are TRBV4-1 and TRBJ2-1; 12 nucleotides match TRBD2. Germline V gene sequence: CDR1 MGHRA, CDR2 YSYEKL. The trim removed 3 bases at V and 6 bases at J, leaving 6 bases unmatched. The CDR3 sequence is 16 residues long. This CDR3 is CASSQRTSGEFNEQFF. In nucleotides, the CDR3 is TGCGCCAGCAGCCAGCGGACTAGCGGGGAATTCAATGAGCAGTTCTTC.

V is TRBV3-1 (or the pseudogene TRBV3-2) and J is TRBJ2-4, with D unclear. Deletions cut 1 base from V and 0 bases from J, with 10 bases between. Looked up from germline, CDR1 is LGHDT and CDR2 is YNNKEL (reference sequence). This CDR3 spans 16 amino acids. The CDR3 loop reads CASSQGHSGAKNIQYF. In nucleotides, the CDR3 is TGTGCCAGCAGCCAAGGTCACAGTGGAGCCAAAAACATTCAGTACTTC.

The chain uses TRBV6-1 and TRBJ2-3; D perhaps matches TRBD1 (5 bases). With 5 bases removed from V and 6 bases from J, the gap between germline ends came to 12 bases. The germline V gene has CDR1 MNHNS and CDR2 SASEGT. This CDR3 is built from 13 residues. CDR3 in amino acids: CASSLLPGDTQYF. The CDR3 nucleotides are TGTGCCAGCAGTTTACTCCCAGGGGATACGCAGTATTTT.

The genes are TRBV6-1 and TRBJ1-2; D is unclear. The CDR3 consists of 14 residues. V lost 0 bases, J lost 8 bases, and 13 bases lay in between. The V gene's germline CDR1 is MNHNS and CDR2 SASEGT. The CDR3 is CASSEADDGRGYTF. The CDR3 DNA follows: TGTGCCAGCAGTGAAGCGGACGACGGAAGAGGCTACACCTTC.

This clone was recorded a few times. The chain is built from TRBV4-1 and TRBJ1-2, with TRBD1 as a possible D gene (5 bases). With 1 base removed from V and 8 bases from J, the gap between germline ends came to 20 bases. The CDR3 runs 16 residues. Germline assignment: CDR1 MGHRA and CDR2 YSYEKL. CDR3 bases: TGCGCCAGCAGCCAAGGCAGGCAGGGTGGAGGCCGCGGCTACACCTTC. Encoded protein: CASSQGRQGGGRGYTF.

The chain uses TRBV5-4 and TRBJ2-1; 12 bases agree with TRBD2. The CDR3 contains 15 residues. V lost 4 bases and J lost 4; bases outside the gene matches: 3. Per germline, CDR1 SGHNT and CDR2 YYREEE (reference sequence). The CDR3 spells CASSRTSGVYNEQFF. CDR3 DNA: TGTGCCAGCAGCCGGACTAGCGGGGTATACAATGAGCAGTTCTTC.

This clone was observed a handful of times. V and J are TRBV5-1 and TRBJ2-3; unclear D gene. The V end was cut by 2 bases, the J end by 3 bases, with 7 bases between. Germline V CDR1 and CDR2: SGHRS, YFSETQ. The CDR3 consists of 13 residues. The CDR3 loop is CASSFEGTDTQYF. The CDR3 bases are TGCGCCAGCAGCTTTGAAGGAACAGATACGCAGTATTTT.

V usage is TRBV18 and J usage is TRBJ2-3; 12 nucleotides agree with TRBD2. The CDR3 has 15 residues. Germline CDR1 is KGHSH and CDR2 is LQKENI. Germline trimming cut 6 bases from V and 7 bases from J; bases unmatched to any gene: 8. CDR3 coding DNA: TGTGCCAGCTCGCCGACTAGCGGGGGTCTCCATACGCAGTATTTT. This encodes CASSPTSGGLHTQYF.

This chain links TRBV5-1 with TRBJ2-5; D is unresolved. The CDR3 consists of 12 residues. Germline V gene data show CDR1 as SGHRS and CDR2 as YFSETQ. V dropped 2 bases and J dropped 1 base, with 3 bases sitting between them. The chain's CDR3 is CASSLGQETQYF. The CDR3 nucleotides are TGCGCCAGCAGCTTAGGCCAAGAGACCCAGTACTTC. Combining the CDR3 with reference TRBV5-1 and TRBJ2-5 gives the whole variable domain KAGVTQTPRYLIKTRGQQVTLSCSPISGHRSVSWYQQTPGQGLQFLFEYFSETQRNKGNFPGRFSGRQFSNSRSEMNVSTLELGDSALYLCASSLGQETQYFGPGTRLLVL.

This clone was detected only a few times. The genes are TRBV5-1 and TRBJ1-1; 7 nucleotides line up with TRBD1. This CDR3 is 17 amino acids long. Germline V gene sequence: CDR1 SGHRS, CDR2 YFSETQ. After removal of 3 bases from V and 1 base from J, the junction contained 12 bases not matched to a gene. The CDR3 region has the DNA TGCGCCAGCAGCTCCCTATACAGGGGAATAGGGAACACTGAAGCTTTCTTT. This translates into CASSSLYRGIGNTEAFF.

This clone was seen more than once but under ten times. The chain is built from TRBV28 and TRBJ1-5; D is uncertain. CDR1 is MDHEN, CDR2 SYDVKM, per germline. Deletions cut 3 bases from V and 2 bases from J, with 23 bases between. This CDR3 has 19 residues. The chain's CDR3 is CASSLEAKALRAGNQPQHF. Here the CDR3 DNA reads TGTGCCAGCAGTTTGGAGGCAAAGGCCCTACGGGCGGGCAATCAGCCCCAGCATTTT.

The chain links TRBV30 to TRBJ1-3, with TRBD1 identical over 7 bases. CDR3 length equals 14 residues. V lost 2 bases to trimming and J lost 11 bases; unmatched junction nucleotides: 12. The germline V gene has CDR1 GTSNPN and CDR2 SVGIG (reference sequence). The CDR3 loop reads CAWSRDRPEKAIYF. CDR3 nucleotide sequence: TGTGCCTGGAGTCGGGACAGACCTGAAAAGGCCATATATTTT.

The chain uses TRBV3-1 (or the pseudogene TRBV3-2) and TRBJ2-1, with 7 bases identical to TRBD1. The germline V gene has CDR1 LGHDT and CDR2 YNNKEL (reference sequence). The CDR3 is 16 residues long. J lost 8 bases, V lost 1 base, and 11 bases had no gene match. The CDR3 DNA follows: TGTGCCAGCAGCCAAGCCCTATCCTTAGGGGGCGATGAGCAGTTCTTC. Translated, it gives CASSQALSLGGDEQFF.

The rearrangement joins TRBV19 to TRBJ1-2; D might be TRBD1 (5 bases). Germline-derived CDR1 and CDR2 are LNHDA and SQIVND (reference sequence). With 6 bases removed from V and 7 bases from J, the gap between germline ends came to 18 bases. This CDR3 has 14 amino acids. DNA for the CDR3: TGTGCCAGTAGAATTCCAGGGATACGACGTGGCTACACCTTC. It specifies CASRIPGIRRGYTF. Full variable domain (missing parts from reference TRBV19 and TRBJ1-2): DGGITQSPKYLFRKEGQNVTLSCEQNLNHDAMYWYRQDPGQGLRLIYYSQIVNDFQKGDIAEGYSVSREKKESFPLTVTSAQKNPTAFYLCASRIPGIRRGYTFGSGTRLTVV.

The V and J genes are TRBV11-2 and TRBJ2-5, with D perhaps matching TRBD2 (6 bases). Germline values: CDR1 SGHAT, CDR2 FQNNGV. V gave up 5 bases and J gave up 7 bases, with 17 bases separating them. The CDR3 totals 14 residues. The CDR3 spells CASSPIRELRTQYF. In DNA, the CDR3 is TGTGCCAGCAGCCCCATCCGGGAGCTTAGGACCCAGTACTTC.

The rearrangement uses TRBV2 and TRBJ1-4; D uncertain. This CDR3 spans 14 amino acids. CDR1 SNHLY and CDR2 FYNNEI come from the germline V gene. Between the trimmed V and J ends, which lost 3 bases and 6 bases, there was a span of 11 bases. In DNA form, the CDR3 reads TGTGCCAGCAGTGATCGGGTGGCGGATGAAAAACTGTTTTTT. This codes for CASSDRVADEKLFF. The full variable domain, in which reference TRBV2 and TRBJ1-4 provide the parts outside the CDR3, is EPEVTQTPSHQVTQMGQEVILRCVPISNHLYFYWYRQILGQKVEFLVSFYNNEISEKSEIFDDQFSVERPDGSNFTLKIRSTKLEDSAMYFCASSDRVADEKLFFGSGTQLSVL.

By share, this clone counts as medium-sized. The chain recombines TRBV7-9 with TRBJ1-5; the D is unclear. Germline lookup yields CDR1 SEHNR and CDR2 FQNEAQ (reference sequence). The CDR3 contains 17 residues. The V end was cut by 5 bases, the J end by 5 bases, with 22 bases between. The CDR3 protein is CASSPIDWEGLDQPQHF. The CDR3, as DNA: TGTGCCAGCAGCCCCATCGATTGGGAGGGTCTCGATCAGCCCCAGCATTTT.

The V call is TRBV28, the J call TRBJ1-5; 8 bases align to TRBD1. This CDR3 is 17 amino acids long. J gave up 0 bases and V 6 bases, and 10 bases lay outside the gene matches. Germline V CDR1 and CDR2: MDHEN, SYDVKM. Here the CDR3 reads CASRRGQGFHSNQPQHF. For the CDR3, the DNA is TGTGCCAGCAGGCGTGGACAGGGCTTTCATAGCAATCAGCCCCAGCATTTT.

J is TRBJ2-7 and V is TRBV2; the D gene is possibly TRBD1 (5 bases). This CDR3 is built from 14 residues. The germline V gene has CDR1 SNHLY and CDR2 FYNNEI. With 2 bases removed from V and 3 bases from J, the gap between germline ends came to 11 bases. The CDR3 is CASSERGWNYEQYF. The CDR3 nucleotides read TGTGCCAGCAGTGAAAGGGGTTGGAACTACGAGCAGTACTTC.

The chain recombines TRBV5-1 with TRBJ1-6; 9 bases line up with TRBD1. CDR3 size: 19 residues. Germline assignment: CDR1 SGHRS and CDR2 YFSETQ. V gave up 4 bases and J gave up 8 bases; unmatched junction bases: 19. This CDR3 is CASSIRPQGASQIHSPLHF. The CDR3 coding sequence is TGCGCCAGCAGCATCCGACCACAGGGGGCGTCACAAATCCATTCACCCCTCCACTTT.

This chain joins TRBV10-1 and TRBJ2-1; no reliable D call. Per the germline V gene, CDR1 is WNHNN and CDR2 is SYGVQD (reference sequence). This CDR3 has 16 amino acids. Between the trimmed V and J ends, which lost 2 bases and 4 bases, there was a span of 15 bases. The CDR3 coding sequence is TGCGCCAGCAGTGAGATGGCGGCCACGACATACAATGAGCAGTTCTTC. This gives the protein CASSEMAATTYNEQFF.